The text below deals with one T cell receptor beta chain. The target of this receptor is not known. No base quality information exists; no much larger clone differs at one position. This specimen belongs to a study of CD8+ T cells in alopecia areata (dated by TCRdb to between 2017 and 2018). Regarding the research as a whole: The treated patients, all with moderate-to-severe alopecia areata, were enrolled in an open-label pilot trial of oral tofacitinib given at 5 to 10 mg twice daily. Patients stayed on tofacitinib for 6 to 18 months and then had 6 months of follow-up off drug so that delayed response and recurrence could be assessed. In both human patients and the C3H/HeJ mouse model, the study applied high-throughput TCRbeta sequencing to look at T cell clonal expansion in alopecia areata. On the human side, TCRbeta sequencing was run on scalp tissue and on sorted CD4+ and CD8+ peripheral blood T cells from healthy controls and from alopecia areata patients with either patchy or totalis/universalis disease. Biopsies were taken from tofacitinib-treated patients at baseline and again at 4 and 24 weeks into treatment, and several of those patients also had a later scalp biopsy. Scalp clonality was compared among normal scalp (n=4), patchy alopecia areata scalp (n=8), and alopecia totalis/universalis scalp (n=8). RNA was extracted with the PAXgene miRNA kit for fixed scalp, the miRNeasy kit for PBMCs, and the RNeasy kit for mouse skin. TCRbeta CDR3 regions were amplified by immunoSEQ multiplex PCR using 35 Vbeta forward and 13 Jbeta reverse primers.

Taken with the paper, the label for time point translates to: baseline before oral tofacitinib. Lesional scalp punch biopsies and peripheral blood were obtained from alopecia areata patients. PBMCs were isolated by density centrifugation and stained for CD3, CD4 and CD8, after which CD4+ and CD8+ T cells were sorted on a FACSAria. V loses 4 bases of germline sequence and J loses 4 bases, and the interval between the two ends is 5 bases. The germline V gene (reference sequence) provides CDR1 GTSNPN and CDR2 SVGIG. Spanning cysteine to phenylalanine, the CDR3 consists of 12 amino acids. Here the CDR3 DNA is all that survives: 36 bases in frame from base 1. Results the study describes overall, beyond this receptor: Unlike mouse skin, where gammadelta T cells dominate, normal human skin contains resident alphabeta T cells that get sequenced too, which complicates analysis of the scalp TCR repertoire. Compared with mice, TCR sequences shared between patients were less clear, possibly partly because of HLA diversity across the patient population. Compared with normal scalp, lesional scalp had higher clonality and more expanded CD8+ clones, particularly in alopecia totalis/universalis, a pattern that suggests antigenic drive.

Library preparation was by the immunoSEQ multiplex PCR assay. RNA was extracted from all samples and reverse transcribed into cDNA, which served as template for TCR sequencing. First-strand cDNA was synthesized using SuperScript III with a 2:1 mix of oligo-dT and random hexamers. A synthetic immune receptor repertoire was used to measure amplification bias, and any remaining bias was corrected computationally. The authors' pipeline ran thus. Raw reads were preprocessed to remove errors, and CDR3 was defined according to IMGT conventions as the region from the conserved cysteine to phenylalanine. Clonality was computed by normalizing Shannon entropy by log2 of the number of productive unique TCRs and subtracting the result from 1. CD4 or CD8 identity of scalp clones was inferred by cross-referencing scalp TCRbeta sequences with sorted blood CD4 and CD8 repertoires. Drawn from immuneACCESS, this table holds only the in-frame rearrangements with V and J called that TCRdb kept. Clones are partly lost; checked studies trace under half to an unresolved V gene and leave the rest unexplained. D and trimming come from the DNA, and the V and J calls and clone size come from that table. The sample contains over 200,000 clones, about 60% of them found a single time. Clones ranked in the top ten supply 0.4% to 0.55% of the sample.

The specimen comprised CD4+ T cells sorted from blood, sampled at week 0. The clonotype comes from a human donor with alopecia areata. The V and J genes are TRBV30 and TRBJ2-6, with the D gene uncertain. The DNA reads as follows: TGTGCCTGGACCATGGGGGCCAACGTCCTGACTTTC. The encoded protein is CAWTMGANVLTF.